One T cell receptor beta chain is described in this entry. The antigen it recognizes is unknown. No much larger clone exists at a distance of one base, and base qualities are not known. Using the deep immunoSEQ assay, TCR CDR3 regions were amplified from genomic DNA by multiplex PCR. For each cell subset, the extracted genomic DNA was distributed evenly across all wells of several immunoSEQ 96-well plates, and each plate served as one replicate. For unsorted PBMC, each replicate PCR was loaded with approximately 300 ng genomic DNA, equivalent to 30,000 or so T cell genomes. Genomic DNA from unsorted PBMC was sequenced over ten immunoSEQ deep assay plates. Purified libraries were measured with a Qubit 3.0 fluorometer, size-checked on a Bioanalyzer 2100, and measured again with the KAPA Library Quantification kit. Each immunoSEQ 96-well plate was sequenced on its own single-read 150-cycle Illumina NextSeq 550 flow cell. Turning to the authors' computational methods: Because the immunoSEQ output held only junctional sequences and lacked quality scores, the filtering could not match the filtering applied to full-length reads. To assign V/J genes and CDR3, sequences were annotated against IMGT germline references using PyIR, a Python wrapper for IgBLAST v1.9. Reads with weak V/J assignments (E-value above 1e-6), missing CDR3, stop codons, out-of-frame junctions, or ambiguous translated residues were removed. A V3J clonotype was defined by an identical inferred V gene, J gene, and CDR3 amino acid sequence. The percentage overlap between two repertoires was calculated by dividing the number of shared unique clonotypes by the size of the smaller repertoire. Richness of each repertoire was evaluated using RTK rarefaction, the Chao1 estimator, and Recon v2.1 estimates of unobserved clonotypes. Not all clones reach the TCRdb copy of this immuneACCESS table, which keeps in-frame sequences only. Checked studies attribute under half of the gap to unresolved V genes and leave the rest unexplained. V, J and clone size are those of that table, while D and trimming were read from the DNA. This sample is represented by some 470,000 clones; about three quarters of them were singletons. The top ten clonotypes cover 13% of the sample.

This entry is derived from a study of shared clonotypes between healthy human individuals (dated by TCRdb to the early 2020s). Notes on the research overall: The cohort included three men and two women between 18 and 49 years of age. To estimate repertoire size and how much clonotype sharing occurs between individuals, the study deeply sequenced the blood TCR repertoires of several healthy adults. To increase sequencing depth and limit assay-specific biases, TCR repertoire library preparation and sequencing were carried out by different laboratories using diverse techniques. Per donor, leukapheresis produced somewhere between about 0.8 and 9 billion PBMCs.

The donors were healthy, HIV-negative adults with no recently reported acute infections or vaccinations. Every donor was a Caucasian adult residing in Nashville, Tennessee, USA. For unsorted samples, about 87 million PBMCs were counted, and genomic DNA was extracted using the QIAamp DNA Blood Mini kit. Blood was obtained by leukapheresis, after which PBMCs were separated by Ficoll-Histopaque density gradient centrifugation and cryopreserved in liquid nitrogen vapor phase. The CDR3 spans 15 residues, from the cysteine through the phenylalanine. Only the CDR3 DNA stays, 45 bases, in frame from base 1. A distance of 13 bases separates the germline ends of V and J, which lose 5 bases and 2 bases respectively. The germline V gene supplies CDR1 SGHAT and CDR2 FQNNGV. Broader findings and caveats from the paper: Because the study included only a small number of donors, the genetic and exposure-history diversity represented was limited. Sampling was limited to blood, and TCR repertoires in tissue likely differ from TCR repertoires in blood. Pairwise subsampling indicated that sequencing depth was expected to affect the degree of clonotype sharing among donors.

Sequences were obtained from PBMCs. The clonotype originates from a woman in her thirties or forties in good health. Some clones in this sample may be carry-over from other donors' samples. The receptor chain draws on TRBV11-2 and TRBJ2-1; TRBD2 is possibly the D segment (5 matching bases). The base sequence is TGTGCCAGCAGCGTCACACTAGTAACCTACAATGAGCAGTTCTTC. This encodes CASSVTLVTYNEQFF.